This TCR beta chain was sequenced for a study of shared clonotypes between healthy human individuals. The study, taken as a whole, reports: Specimens sampled were limited to blood, with tissue repertoires likely differing.

Some clones are missing from TCRdb's copy, which holds only in-frame ones; the method was immunoSEQ multiplex PCR. The sample holds 2 million to 3 million clones, roughly 93% seen once. Worth noting for this clone: The antigen is unknown.

CD45RA+ naive and CD45RA-negative memory subsets were separated from CD4+ cells. Germline assignment: CDR1 MNHEY and CDR2 SMNVEV (reference sequence). The CDR3 extends over 13 amino acids. V shed 3 bases and J shed 7 bases, with 12 bases lying between them. The sequenced material came from naive CD4+ T cells from PBMCs. Subset reported: CD45RA+ positively selected. The source of this sequence is a man younger than 35 in good health. Some clones in this sample may be carry-over from other donors' samples. This rearrangement joins TRBV27 to TRBJ2-5; tentatively, D is TRBD1 (5 bases). This CDR3 reads CASSLVREGTQYF. The CDR3 nucleotides are TGTGCCAGCAGTTTGGTCAGGGAAGGGACCCAGTACTTC.